This T cell receptor (beta chain) was profiled in a study of blood T cell repertoires in COVID-19 (dated by TCRdb to about 2020). Context from the whole study: Samples from collaborators originated in the United States, Italy and Spain and spanned both the acute and convalescent phases of COVID-19. The material from the prospective study consisted of cDNA or gDNA derived from T cells, B-cell-depleted T cells, or PBMCs. The dataset comprised deeply sampled blood TCRbeta repertoires from subjects exposed to, actively infected with, or recovered from COVID-19. The repertoires were made available in a free public database intended to serve as a resource for research on the immune response to SARS-CoV-2. The samples were drawn from two sources: the first 160 participants of the ongoing ImmuneRACE study, and 1,000 to 1,500 subjects contributed by 6 global collaborators. The sample metadata nearly always contained a de-identified subject ID, COVID-19 status, age in years and sex. HLA class I and class II types, where available, came from metadata supplied by the sample provider rather than from assay-based typing.

The germline V gene supplies CDR1 LGHNT and CDR2 FRNRAP. Measured from the cysteine to the phenylalanine, the CDR3 is 15 residues long. Left in the record is the CDR3 DNA by itself, 45 bases read in frame from the first base. Cut back by 1 base and 3 bases, the V and J ends lie 10 bases apart. A note on this clone: Its recognized antigen is unknown. No qualities accompany the bases; no much larger clone lies one base away.

Collaborating institutions collected whole blood in K2EDTA tubes following their own protocols. Collaborator samples were shipped for TCRbeta analysis as frozen whole blood, isolated PBMCs, or DNA extracted from either sample type. TCRbeta CDR3 regions were amplified from genomic DNA by means of the immunoSEQ Assay, a bias-controlled multiplex PCR. The study's own analysis went as follows. The number of nucleated cells in each sample was estimated from the amplification of reference gene primers within the assay. Sequence reads were collapsed and filtered to measure the absolute abundance of every unique TCRbeta CDR3 rearrangement. For each sample, productive Simpson clonality was calculated by taking the square root of Simpson's diversity index across productive rearrangements. Not all clones reach the TCRdb copy of this immuneACCESS table, which keeps in-frame sequences only. Checked studies attribute under half of the gap to unresolved V genes and leave the rest unexplained. V, J and clone size are those of that table, while D and trimming were read from the DNA. In all, the sample holds some 31,000 clones, and around 84% of those were seen once. The ten largest make up roughly 12% of the sample.

General study outcomes and caveats: How much clinical and demographic metadata was included differed by source and by participant, and the metadata was provided uncurated.

Sequenced material: peripheral blood. This chain is built from TRBV12-5 and TRBJ1-3; the D region possibly corresponds to TRBD1 (6 bases align). The source of this sequence is a human donor in a cohort sampled during active COVID-19. The donor label of this sample is uncertain. CDR3 reads: CASGLGTGFGNTIYF. The nucleotide sequence is given as TGTGCTAGTGGTTTGGGCACAGGGTTTGGAAACACCATATATTTT.